Following are 12 T cell receptor beta chains from one sample sequenced in a study of somatic mutations in cytotoxic T cells in rheumatoid arthritis. The data were produced by immunoSEQ multiplex PCR, yet TCRdb's version contains in-frame clones alone and is incomplete. The sample lists some 17,000 clones, approximately 84% occurring once. Sequencing was carried out using CD8+ T cells sorted from blood. The receptors stem from an adult with rheumatoid arthritis.

The V and J genes are TRBV14 and TRBJ1-5; 9 nucleotides match TRBD1. Trimming took 4 bases from V and 0 from J; bases not matched to a gene: 10. Germline V gene sequence: CDR1 SGHDN, CDR2 FVKESK. This CDR3 contains 18 residues. CDR3 loop: CASSPRDRVLNSNQPQHF. The CDR3 DNA reads TGTGCCAGCAGCCCCCGGGACAGGGTCCTTAATAGCAATCAGCCCCAGCATTTT.

V usage is TRBV4-2 and J usage is TRBJ1-5; TRBD1 is a possible D gene (6 bases). This CDR3 contains 15 residues. V dropped 0 bases and J dropped 6 bases, with 12 bases sitting between them. Germline V gene sequence: CDR1 LGHNA, CDR2 YNFKEQ. The CDR3 reads CASSQEGGLGQPQHF. CDR3 bases: TGTGCCAGCAGCCAAGAAGGGGGGCTCGGTCAGCCCCAGCATTTT.

Only one count was recorded for this clone. V gene TRBV27 combines with J gene TRBJ2-7, with 10 nucleotides matching TRBD1. The CDR3 is 15 residues long. Germline V CDR1 and CDR2: MNHEY, SMNVEV (reference sequence). J was trimmed by 3 bases and V by 5 bases; bases with no gene match: 7. The CDR3: CASSSTTGGYYEQYF. CDR3 DNA sequence: TGTGCCAGCAGTAGTACGACAGGGGGCTACTACGAGCAGTACTTC.

The chain employs TRBV5-1 and TRBJ2-1, with 14 bases that match TRBD2. V was pared by 4 bases and J by 1 base, with 4 bases of the junction left unmatched. The germline CDR1 and CDR2 sequences are SGHRS and YFSETQ. This CDR3 contains 17 residues. CDR3 sequence reads: CASSPGLAGGSYNEQFF. CDR3 coding DNA: TGCGCCAGCAGCCCCGGACTAGCGGGAGGTTCCTACAATGAGCAGTTCTTC.

The chain links TRBV4-1 to TRBJ1-1, with D possibly TRBD1 on 6 matching bases. Germline V lookup: CDR1 MGHRA, CDR2 YSYEKL. This CDR3 has 15 residues. Trimming took off 3 bases at V and 1 base at J, with 12 bases between the two ends. Here the CDR3 DNA reads TGCGCCAGCAGCCAGGGGGCGCGGGGGAACACTGAAGCTTTCTTT. Its translation: CASSQGARGNTEAFF.

The rearrangement joins TRBV5-4 to TRBJ1-1, with a tentative D call TRBD1 (6 bases). Per the germline V gene, CDR1 is SGHNT and CDR2 is YYREEE (reference sequence). V lost 7 bases to trimming and J lost 1 base, with 8 bases between them. The length of the CDR3 is 12 residues. CDR3 loop: CASATGNTEAFF. CDR3 nucleotide sequence: TGTGCCAGCGCGACAGGGAACACTGAAGCTTTCTTT.

This chain joins TRBV30 and TRBJ2-7; no reliable D call. The CDR3 is 14 amino acids. V lost 0 bases and J 3 bases, leaving 12 bases between the germline ends. Germline V CDR1 and CDR2: GTSNPN, SVGIG (reference sequence). The CDR3 DNA reads TGTGCCTGGAGTGTATCTGGGATTAACTACGAGCAGTACTTC. Amino acids: CAWSVSGINYEQYF.

The V and J genes are TRBV7-2 and TRBJ2-3; D call uncertain. The germline gives CDR1 SGHTA, CDR2 FQGNSA. V lost 1 base to trimming and J lost 2 bases, with 10 bases between them. This CDR3 comprises 15 residues. The CDR3: CASSLDGFDTDTQYF. CDR3 nucleotide sequence: TGTGCCAGCAGCTTAGACGGCTTCGACACAGATACGCAGTATTTT.

There are a few counts of this clone. V and J are TRBV27 and TRBJ1-1; the D gene is possibly TRBD1 (5 bases). V shed 5 bases and J shed 7 bases, with 23 bases lying between them. The CDR3 is 16 residues long. Germline lookup yields CDR1 MNHEY and CDR2 SMNVEV (reference sequence). This chain's CDR3 is CASSLLGDRREDEAFF. CDR3 DNA: TGTGCCAGCAGTCTTCTAGGGGACCGAAGGGAAGATGAAGCTTTCTTT.

In nucleotides, the CDR3 is TGTGCCAGCAGCTTAGAGTCTCCAGGGGACACTGAAGCTTTCTTT. It yields the protein CASSLESPGDTEAFF. The J gene is TRBJ1-1, the V gene TRBV7-2; perhaps TRBD1 as D (6 bases). CDR1 SGHTA and CDR2 FQGNSA come from the germline V gene. V was trimmed by 1 base and J by 3 bases, leaving 12 bases between them. CDR3 length: 15 amino acids.

The J gene is TRBJ2-2, the V gene TRBV9; 8 bases are shared with TRBD1. V lost 1 base, J lost 0 bases, and 5 bases stayed unmatched. Germline CDR1 and CDR2: SGDLS and YYNGEE. This CDR3 is built from 17 residues. CDR3 in amino acids: CASSVTRGLPNTGELFF. The CDR3 DNA is TGTGCCAGCAGCGTAACCAGGGGGCTTCCGAACACCGGGGAGCTGTTTTTT. The complete variable domain, with remaining parts taken from reference TRBV9 and TRBJ2-2, reads DSGVTQTPKHLITATGQRVTLRCSPRSGDLSVYWYQQSLDQGLQFLIQYYNGEERAKGNILERFSAQQFPDLHSELNLSSLELGDSALYFCASSVTRGLPNTGELFFGEGSRLTVL.

This sequence joins TRBV2 and TRBJ1-1, with 8 bases fitting TRBD1. J lost 6 bases, V lost 7 bases, and 4 bases had no gene match. Per the germline V gene, CDR1 is SNHLY and CDR2 is FYNNEI. The CDR3 runs to 12 residues. DNA for the CDR3: TGTGCCAGCATTCAGGGGGCCGCTGAAGCTTTCTTT. The encoded protein is CASIQGAAEAFF.